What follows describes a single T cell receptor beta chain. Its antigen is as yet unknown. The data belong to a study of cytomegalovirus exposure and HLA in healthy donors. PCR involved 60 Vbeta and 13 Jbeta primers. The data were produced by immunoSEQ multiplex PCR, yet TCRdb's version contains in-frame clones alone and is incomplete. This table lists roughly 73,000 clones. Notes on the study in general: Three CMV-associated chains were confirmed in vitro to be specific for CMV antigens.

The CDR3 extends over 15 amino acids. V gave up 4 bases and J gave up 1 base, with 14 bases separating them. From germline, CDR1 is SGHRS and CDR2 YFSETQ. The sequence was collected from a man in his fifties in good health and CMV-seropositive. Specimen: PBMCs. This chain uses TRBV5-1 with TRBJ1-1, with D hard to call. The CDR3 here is CASSGRERANTEAFF. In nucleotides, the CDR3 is TGCGCCAGCAGCGGACGGGAACGGGCGAACACTGAAGCTTTCTTT. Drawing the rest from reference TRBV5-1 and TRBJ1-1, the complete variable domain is KAGVTQTPRYLIKTRGQQVTLSCSPISGHRSVSWYQQTPGQGLQFLFEYFSETQRNKGNFPGRFSGRQFSNSRSEMNVSTLELGDSALYLCASSGRERANTEAFFGQGTRLTVV.